In this sample, the clone carrying this T cell receptor beta chain turned up many times. What it binds is unknown. This sample is part of a study of read filtering for tumor transcriptome and immune sequencing. About the study: Among patients, some 17 were male and 14 female, aged about 40 to 90 (mean roughly 64). TCR-mapped reads were about 3.5 to 10.27 million with IR-seq versus roughly 85 to 1,400 with RNA-seq.

CDR1 is LNHDA, CDR2 SQIVND, per germline (reference sequence). V gave up 5 bases and J gave up 0 bases; unmatched junction bases: 2. The CDR3 runs 15 residues. Findings and caveats of the study: The sorted CD138-negative fraction was a mixed bone marrow immune population, not purified T cells.

This library used roughly 400 ng RNA and molecular barcoded adaptors spanning alpha/delta and beta/gamma chains. TCRdb fed the reads into MiXCR, producing one record per CDR3 protein. The table lists 45,000 to 55,000 distinct CDR3 sequences, 15% to 20% of them singletons. The sequenced sample consisted of a population of CD138-negative cells sorted from bone marrow. The TCR was taken from a donor at least 40 years old with multiple myeloma. This chain joins TRBV19 and TRBJ2-1, with 9 bases matching TRBD2. CDR3 protein: CASSLSGGSYNEQFF. Written as DNA, the CDR3 is TGTGCCAGTAGTCTTAGCGGGGGCTCCTACAATGAGCAGTTCTTC.